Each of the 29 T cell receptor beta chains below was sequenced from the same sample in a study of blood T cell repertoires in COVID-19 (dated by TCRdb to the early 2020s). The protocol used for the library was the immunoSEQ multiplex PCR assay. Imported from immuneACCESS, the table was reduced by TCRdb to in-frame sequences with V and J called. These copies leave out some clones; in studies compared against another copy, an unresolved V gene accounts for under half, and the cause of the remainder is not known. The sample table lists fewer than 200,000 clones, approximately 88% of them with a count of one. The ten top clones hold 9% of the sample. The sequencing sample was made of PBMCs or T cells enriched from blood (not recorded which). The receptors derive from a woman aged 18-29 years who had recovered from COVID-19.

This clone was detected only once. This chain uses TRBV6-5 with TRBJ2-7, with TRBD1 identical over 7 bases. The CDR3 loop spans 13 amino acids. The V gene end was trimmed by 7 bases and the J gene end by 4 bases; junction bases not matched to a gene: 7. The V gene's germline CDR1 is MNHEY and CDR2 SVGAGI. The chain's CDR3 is CASTEDRLYEQYF. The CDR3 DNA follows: TGTGCCAGCACCGAGGACAGGCTATACGAGCAGTACTTC.

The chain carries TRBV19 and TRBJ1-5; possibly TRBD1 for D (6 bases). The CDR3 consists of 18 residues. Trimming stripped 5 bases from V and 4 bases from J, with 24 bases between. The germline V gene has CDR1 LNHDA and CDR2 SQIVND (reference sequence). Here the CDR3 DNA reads TGTGCCAGTAGTCCCGGACAGCTAGACAACAGAGAGAATCAGCCCCAGCATTTT. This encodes CASSPGQLDNRENQPQHF.

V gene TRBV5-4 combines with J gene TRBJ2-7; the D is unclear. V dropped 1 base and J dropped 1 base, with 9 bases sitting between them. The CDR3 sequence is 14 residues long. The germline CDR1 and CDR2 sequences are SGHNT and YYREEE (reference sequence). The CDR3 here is CASSLNSRSYEQYF. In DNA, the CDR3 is TGTGCCAGCAGCTTGAACTCCCGGTCCTACGAGCAGTACTTC.

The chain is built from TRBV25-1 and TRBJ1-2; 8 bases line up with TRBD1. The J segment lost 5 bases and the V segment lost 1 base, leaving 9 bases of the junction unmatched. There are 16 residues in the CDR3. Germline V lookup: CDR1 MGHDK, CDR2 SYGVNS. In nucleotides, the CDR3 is TGTGCCAGCAGTGAATCCTCGGGACAGGCTAGTTATGGCTACACCTTC. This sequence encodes CASSESSGQASYGYTF.

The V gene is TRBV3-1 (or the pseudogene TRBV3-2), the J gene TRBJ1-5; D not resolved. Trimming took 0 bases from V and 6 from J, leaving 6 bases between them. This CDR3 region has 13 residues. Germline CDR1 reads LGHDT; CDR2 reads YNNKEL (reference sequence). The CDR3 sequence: CASSQDGSQPQHF. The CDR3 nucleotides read TGTGCCAGCAGCCAAGATGGGAGTCAGCCCCAGCATTTT.

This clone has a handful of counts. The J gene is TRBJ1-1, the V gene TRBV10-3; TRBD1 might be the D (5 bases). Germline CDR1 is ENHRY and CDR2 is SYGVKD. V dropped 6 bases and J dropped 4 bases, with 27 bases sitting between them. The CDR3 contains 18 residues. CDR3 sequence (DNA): TGTGCCATCAGATTTTCCTTGCTGACCGAAGGACAAGGCACTGAAGCTTTCTTT. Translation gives CAIRFSLLTEGQGTEAFF.

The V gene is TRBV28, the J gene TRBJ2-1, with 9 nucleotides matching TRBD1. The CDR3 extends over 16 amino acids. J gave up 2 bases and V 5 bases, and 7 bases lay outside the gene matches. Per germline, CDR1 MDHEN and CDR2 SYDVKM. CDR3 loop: CASSRTGVIAYNEQFF. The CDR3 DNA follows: TGTGCCAGCAGTCGGACAGGGGTAATTGCCTACAATGAGCAGTTCTTC. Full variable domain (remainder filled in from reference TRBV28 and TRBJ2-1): DVKVTQSSRYLVKRTGEKVFLECVQDMDHENMFWYRQDPGLGLRLIYFSYDVKMKEKGDIPEGYSVSREKKERFSLILESASTNQTSMYLCASSRTGVIAYNEQFFGPGTRLTVL.

The CDR3 region has the DNA TGTGCCAGCAGCCAAGTGGCGGGGCACTCTGGAAACACCATATATTTT. This codes for CASSQVAGHSGNTIYF. The J gene is TRBJ1-3, the V gene TRBV3-1 (or the pseudogene TRBV3-2), with D possibly TRBD1 on 5 matching bases. This CDR3 has 16 amino acids. CDR1 is LGHDT, CDR2 YNNKEL, per germline (reference sequence). Trimming removed 1 base at V and 0 bases at J, with 10 bases between.

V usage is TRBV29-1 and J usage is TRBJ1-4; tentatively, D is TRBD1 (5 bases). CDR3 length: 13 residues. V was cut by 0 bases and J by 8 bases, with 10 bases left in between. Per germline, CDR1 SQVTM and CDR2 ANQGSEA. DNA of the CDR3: TGCAGCGTTGAAGAACGGGGGAGCGAAAAACTGTTTTTT. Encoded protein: CSVEERGSEKLFF.

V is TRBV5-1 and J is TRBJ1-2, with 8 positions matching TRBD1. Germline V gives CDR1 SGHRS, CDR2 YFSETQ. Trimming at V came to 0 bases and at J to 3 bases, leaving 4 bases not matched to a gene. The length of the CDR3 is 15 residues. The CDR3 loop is CASSLGGQGDYGYTF. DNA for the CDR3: TGCGCCAGCAGCTTGGGTGGACAGGGAGACTATGGCTACACCTTC. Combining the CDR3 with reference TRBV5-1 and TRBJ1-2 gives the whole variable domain KAGVTQTPRYLIKTRGQQVTLSCSPISGHRSVSWYQQTPGQGLQFLFEYFSETQRNKGNFPGRFSGRQFSNSRSEMNVSTLELGDSALYLCASSLGGQGDYGYTFGSGTRLTVV.

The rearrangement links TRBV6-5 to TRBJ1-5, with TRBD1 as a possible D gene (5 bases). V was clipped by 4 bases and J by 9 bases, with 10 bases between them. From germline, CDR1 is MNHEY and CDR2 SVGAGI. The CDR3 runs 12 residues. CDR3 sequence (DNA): TGTGCCAGCAGTTCGGGGGAAAGGCCCCAGCATTTT. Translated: CASSSGERPQHF.

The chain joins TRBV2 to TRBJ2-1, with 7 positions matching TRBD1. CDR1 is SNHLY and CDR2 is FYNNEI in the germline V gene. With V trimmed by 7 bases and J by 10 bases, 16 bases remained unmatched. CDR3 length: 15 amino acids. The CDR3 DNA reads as TGTGCCAGCATTCTATCCGGGACAGCTGTCGACGAGCAGTTCTTC. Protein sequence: CASILSGTAVDEQFF.

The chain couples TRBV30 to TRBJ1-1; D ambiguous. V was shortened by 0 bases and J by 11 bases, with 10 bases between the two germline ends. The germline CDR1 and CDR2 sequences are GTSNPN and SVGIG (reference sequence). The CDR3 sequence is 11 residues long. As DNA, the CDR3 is TGTGCCTGGAGTGTCGTGCACAACGCTTTCTTT. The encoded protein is CAWSVVHNAFF.

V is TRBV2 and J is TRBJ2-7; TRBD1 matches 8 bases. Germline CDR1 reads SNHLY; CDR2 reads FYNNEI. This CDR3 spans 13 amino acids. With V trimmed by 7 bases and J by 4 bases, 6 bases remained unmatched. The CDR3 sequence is CASMTQGAYEQYF. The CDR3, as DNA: TGTGCCAGCATGACCCAGGGGGCTTACGAGCAGTACTTC. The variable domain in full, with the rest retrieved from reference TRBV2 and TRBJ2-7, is EPEVTQTPSHQVTQMGQEVILRCVPISNHLYFYWYRQILGQKVEFLVSFYNNEISEKSEIFDDQFSVERPDGSNFTLKIRSTKLEDSAMYFCASMTQGAYEQYFGPGTRLTVT.

The CDR3 coding sequence is TGTGCCAGCAGTGAAAATAGGGGATCCGGCAGCCAAGAGACCCAGTACTTC. Encoded protein: CASSENRGSGSQETQYF. V usage is TRBV2 and J usage is TRBJ2-5, with D perhaps matching TRBD1 (5 bases). V was cut by 2 bases and J by 1 base, with 17 bases left in between. Per the germline V gene, CDR1 is SNHLY and CDR2 is FYNNEI. CDR3 size: 17 residues.

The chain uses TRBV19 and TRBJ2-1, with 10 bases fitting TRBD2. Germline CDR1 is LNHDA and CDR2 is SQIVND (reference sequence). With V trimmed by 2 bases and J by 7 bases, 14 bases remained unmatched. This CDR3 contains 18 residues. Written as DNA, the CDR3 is TGTGCCAGTAGTATAAGGCGAGGTCTAGCGGGAGCTTCGAATGAGCAGTTCTTC. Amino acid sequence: CASSIRRGLAGASNEQFF.

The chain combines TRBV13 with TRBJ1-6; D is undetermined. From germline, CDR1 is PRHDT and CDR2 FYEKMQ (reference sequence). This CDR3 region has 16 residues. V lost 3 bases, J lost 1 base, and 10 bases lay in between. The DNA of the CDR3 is TGTGCCAGCAGCTTTATGAGGGATTCCTATAATTCACCCCTCCACTTT. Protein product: CASSFMRDSYNSPLHF.

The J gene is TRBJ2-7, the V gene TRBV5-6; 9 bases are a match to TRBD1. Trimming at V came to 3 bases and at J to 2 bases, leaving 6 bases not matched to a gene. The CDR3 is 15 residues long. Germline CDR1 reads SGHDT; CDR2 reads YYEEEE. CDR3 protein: CASSYRDRETYEQYF. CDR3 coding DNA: TGTGCCAGCAGCTACCGGGACAGGGAAACCTACGAGCAGTACTTC.

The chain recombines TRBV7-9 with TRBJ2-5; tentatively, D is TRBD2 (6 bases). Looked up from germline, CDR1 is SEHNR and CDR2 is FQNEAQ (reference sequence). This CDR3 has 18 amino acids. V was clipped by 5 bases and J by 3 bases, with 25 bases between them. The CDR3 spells CASSPRPPGGVWEETQYF. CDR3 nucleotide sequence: TGTGCCAGCAGCCCGCGGCCCCCTGGCGGGGTTTGGGAAGAGACCCAGTACTTC. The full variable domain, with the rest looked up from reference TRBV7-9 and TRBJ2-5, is DTGVSQNPRHKITKRGQNVTFRCDPISEHNRLYWYRQTLGQGPEFLTYFQNEAQLEKSRLLSDRFSAERPKGSFSTLEIQRTEQGDSAMYLCASSPRPPGGVWEETQYFGPGTRLLVL.

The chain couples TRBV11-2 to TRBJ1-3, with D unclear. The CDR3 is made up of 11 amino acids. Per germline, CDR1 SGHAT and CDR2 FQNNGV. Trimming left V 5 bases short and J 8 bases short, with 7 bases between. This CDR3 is CASSLAYTIYF. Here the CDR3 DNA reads TGTGCCAGCAGCCTGGCATACACCATATATTTT.

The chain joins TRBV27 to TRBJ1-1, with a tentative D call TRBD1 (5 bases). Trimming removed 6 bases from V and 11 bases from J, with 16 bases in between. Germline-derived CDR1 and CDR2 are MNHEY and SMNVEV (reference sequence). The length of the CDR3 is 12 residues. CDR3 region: CASSSAQGGAFF. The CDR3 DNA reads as TGTGCCAGCAGCTCCGCTCAGGGTGGGGCTTTCTTT.

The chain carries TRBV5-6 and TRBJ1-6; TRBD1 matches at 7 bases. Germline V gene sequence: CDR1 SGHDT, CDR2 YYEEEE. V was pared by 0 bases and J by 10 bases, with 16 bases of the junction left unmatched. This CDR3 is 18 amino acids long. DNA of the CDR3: TGTGCCAGCAGCTTGGAAGGGGGCACAGGGGTAAAACGGTCACCCCTCCACTTT. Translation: CASSLEGGTGVKRSPLHF.

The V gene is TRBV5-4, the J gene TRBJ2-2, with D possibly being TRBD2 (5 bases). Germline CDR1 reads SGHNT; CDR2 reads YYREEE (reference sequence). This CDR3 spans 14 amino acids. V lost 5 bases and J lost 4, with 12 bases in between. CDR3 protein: CASRKLGGTGELFF. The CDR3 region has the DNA TGTGCCAGCAGGAAACTAGGCGGCACCGGGGAGCTGTTTTTT.

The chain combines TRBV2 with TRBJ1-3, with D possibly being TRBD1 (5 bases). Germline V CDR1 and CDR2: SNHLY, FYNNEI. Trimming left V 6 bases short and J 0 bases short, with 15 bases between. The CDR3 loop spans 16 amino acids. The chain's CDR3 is CASSFTPDSSGNTIYF. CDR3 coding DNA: TGTGCCAGCAGCTTTACCCCCGACAGCTCTGGAAACACCATATATTTT.

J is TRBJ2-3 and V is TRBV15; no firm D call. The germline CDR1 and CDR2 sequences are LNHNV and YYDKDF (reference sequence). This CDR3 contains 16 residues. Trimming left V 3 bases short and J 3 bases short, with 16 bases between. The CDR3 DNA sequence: TGTGCCACCAGCAGGGAGATTGCCCCAGTTACAGATACGCAGTATTTT. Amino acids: CATSREIAPVTDTQYF.

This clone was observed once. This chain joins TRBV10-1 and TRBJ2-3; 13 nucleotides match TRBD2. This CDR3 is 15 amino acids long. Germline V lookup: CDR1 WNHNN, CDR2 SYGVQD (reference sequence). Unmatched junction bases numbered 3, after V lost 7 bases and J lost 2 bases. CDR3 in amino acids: CASTGLAGDTDTQYF. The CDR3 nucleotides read TGCGCCAGCACCGGACTAGCGGGGGACACAGATACGCAGTATTTT.

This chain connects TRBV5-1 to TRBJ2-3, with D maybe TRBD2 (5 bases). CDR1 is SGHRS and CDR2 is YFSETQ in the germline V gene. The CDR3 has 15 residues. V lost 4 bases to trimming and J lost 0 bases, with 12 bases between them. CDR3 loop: CASSAREASTDTQYF. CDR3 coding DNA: TGCGCCAGCAGCGCTCGGGAAGCTAGCACAGATACGCAGTATTTT.

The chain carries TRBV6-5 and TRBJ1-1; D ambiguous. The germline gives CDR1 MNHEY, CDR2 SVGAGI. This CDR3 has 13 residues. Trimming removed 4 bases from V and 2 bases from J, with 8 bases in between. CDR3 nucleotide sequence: TGTGCCAGCAGTTTTGAGGCCAACACTGAAGCTTTCTTT. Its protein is CASSFEANTEAFF.

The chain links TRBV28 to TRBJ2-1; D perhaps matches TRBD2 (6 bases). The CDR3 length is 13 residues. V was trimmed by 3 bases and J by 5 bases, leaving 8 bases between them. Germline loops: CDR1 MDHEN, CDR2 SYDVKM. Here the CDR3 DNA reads TGTGCCAGCAGTTTCGGACTAAACAATGAGCAGTTCTTC. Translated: CASSFGLNNEQFF.